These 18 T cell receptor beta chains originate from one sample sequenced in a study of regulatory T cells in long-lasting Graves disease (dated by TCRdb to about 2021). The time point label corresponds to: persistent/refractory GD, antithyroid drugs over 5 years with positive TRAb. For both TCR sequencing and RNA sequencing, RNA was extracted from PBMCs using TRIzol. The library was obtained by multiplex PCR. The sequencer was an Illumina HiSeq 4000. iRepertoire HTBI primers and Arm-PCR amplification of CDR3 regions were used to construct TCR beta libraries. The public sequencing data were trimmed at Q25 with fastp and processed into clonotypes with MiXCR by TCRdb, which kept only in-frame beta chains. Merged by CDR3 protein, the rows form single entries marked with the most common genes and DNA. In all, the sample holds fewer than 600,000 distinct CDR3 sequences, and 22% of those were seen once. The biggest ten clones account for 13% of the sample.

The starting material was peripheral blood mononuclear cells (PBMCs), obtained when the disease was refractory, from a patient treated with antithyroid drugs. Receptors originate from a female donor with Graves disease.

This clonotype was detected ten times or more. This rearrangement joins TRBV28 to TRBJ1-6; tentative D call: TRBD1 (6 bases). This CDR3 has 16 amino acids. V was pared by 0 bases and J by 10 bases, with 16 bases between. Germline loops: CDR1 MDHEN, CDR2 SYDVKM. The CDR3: CASSLWAGARGSPLHF. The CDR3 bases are TGTGCCAGCAGTTTATGGGCAGGGGCACGAGGATCACCCCTCCACTTT.

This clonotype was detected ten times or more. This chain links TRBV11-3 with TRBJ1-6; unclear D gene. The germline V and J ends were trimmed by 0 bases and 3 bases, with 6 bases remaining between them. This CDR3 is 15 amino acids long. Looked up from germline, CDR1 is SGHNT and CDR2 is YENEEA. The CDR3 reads CASSLDSGYNSPLHF. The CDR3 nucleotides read TGTGCCAGCAGCTTAGACAGCGGCTATAATTCACCCCTCCACTTT.

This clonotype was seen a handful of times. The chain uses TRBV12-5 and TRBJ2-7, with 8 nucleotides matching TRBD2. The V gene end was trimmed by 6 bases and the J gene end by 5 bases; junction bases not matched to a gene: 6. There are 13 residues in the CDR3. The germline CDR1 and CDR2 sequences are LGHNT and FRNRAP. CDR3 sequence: CASGWTSSHEQYF. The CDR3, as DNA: TGTGCTAGTGGATGGACTAGCTCTCACGAGCAGTACTTC.

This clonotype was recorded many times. This CDR3 reads CASSRSTGRETQYF. In DNA form, the CDR3 reads TGTGCCAGCAGTCGATCCACAGGGAGGGAGACCCAGTACTTC. This rearrangement joins TRBV28 to TRBJ2-5; D assignment may be TRBD1 or TRBD2 (6 bases each). Trimming removed 5 bases from V and 5 bases from J, with 15 bases in between. The germline CDR1 and CDR2 sequences are MDHEN and SYDVKM. The CDR3 is 14 residues long.

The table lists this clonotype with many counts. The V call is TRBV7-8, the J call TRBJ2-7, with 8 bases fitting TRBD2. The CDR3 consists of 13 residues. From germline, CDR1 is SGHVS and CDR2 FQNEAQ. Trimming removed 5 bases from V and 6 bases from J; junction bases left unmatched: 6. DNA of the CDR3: TGTGCCAGCAGCACCTCGCGGGAGGTCGAGCAGTACTTC. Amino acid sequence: CASSTSREVEQYF.

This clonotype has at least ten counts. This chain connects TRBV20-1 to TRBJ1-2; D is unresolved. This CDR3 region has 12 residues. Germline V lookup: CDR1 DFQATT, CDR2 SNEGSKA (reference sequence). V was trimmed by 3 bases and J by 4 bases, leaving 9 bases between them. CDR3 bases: TGCAGTGCTAGGACCGGGAGCTATGGCTACACCTTC. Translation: CSARTGSYGYTF.

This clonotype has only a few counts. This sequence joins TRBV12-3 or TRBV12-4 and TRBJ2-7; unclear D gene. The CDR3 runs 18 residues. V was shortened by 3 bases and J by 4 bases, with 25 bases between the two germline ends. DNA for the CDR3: TGTGCCAGCAGTTTGACTCTCCTCCGTGAGCCGAGGTTGTACGAGCAGTACTTC. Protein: CASSLTLLREPRLYEQYF.

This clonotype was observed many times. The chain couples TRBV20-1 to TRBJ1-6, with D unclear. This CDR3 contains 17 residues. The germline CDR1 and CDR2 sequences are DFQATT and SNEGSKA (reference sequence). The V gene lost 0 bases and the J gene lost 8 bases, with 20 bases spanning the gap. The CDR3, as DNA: TGCAGTGCTAGAGATTTCGTGGGTTCTACCGGTCATTCACCCCTCCACTTT. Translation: CSARDFVGSTGHSPLHF.

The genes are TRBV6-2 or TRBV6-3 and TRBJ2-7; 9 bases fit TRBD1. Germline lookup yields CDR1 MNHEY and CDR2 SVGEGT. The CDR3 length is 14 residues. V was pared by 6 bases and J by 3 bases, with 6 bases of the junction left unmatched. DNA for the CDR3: TGTGCCAGCAGCCGACAGGGGGTCGGCTACGAGCAGTACTTC. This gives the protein CASSRQGVGYEQYF.

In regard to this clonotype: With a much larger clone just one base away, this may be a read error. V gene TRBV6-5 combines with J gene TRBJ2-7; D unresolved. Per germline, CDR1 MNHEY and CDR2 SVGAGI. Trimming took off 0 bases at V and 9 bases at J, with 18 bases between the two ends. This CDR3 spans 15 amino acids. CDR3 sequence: CASSYSPTNPRGQYF. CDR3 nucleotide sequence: TGTGCCAGCAGTTACTCACCAACAAATCCAAGAGGGCAGTACTTC.

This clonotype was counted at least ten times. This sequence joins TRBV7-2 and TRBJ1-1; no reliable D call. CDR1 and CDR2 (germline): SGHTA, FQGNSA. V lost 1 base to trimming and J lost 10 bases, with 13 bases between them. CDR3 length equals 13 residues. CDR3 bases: TGTGCCAGCAGCTTAGTTGCTGGGGATGGAGCTTTCTTT. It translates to CASSLVAGDGAFF.

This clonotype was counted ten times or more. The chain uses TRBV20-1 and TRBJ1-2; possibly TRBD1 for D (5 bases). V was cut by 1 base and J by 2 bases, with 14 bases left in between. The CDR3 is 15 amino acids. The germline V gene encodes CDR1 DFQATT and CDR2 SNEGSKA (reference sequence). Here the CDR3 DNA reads TGCAGTGCTAGAGGTTCCCCCAGGGCCAACTATGGCTACACCTTC. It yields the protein CSARGSPRANYGYTF.

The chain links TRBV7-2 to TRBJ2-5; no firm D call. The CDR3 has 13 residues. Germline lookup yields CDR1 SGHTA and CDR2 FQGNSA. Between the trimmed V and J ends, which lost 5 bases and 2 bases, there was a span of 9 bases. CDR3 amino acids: CASSTGEQETQYF. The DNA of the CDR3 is TGTGCCAGCAGCACCGGTGAGCAAGAGACCCAGTACTTC. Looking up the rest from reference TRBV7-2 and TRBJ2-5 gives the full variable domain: GAGVSQSPSNKVTEKGKDVELRCDPISGHTALYWYRQSLGQGLEFLIYFQGNSAPDKSGLPSDRFSAERTGGSVSTLTIQRTQQEDSAVYLCASSTGEQETQYFGPGTRLLVL.

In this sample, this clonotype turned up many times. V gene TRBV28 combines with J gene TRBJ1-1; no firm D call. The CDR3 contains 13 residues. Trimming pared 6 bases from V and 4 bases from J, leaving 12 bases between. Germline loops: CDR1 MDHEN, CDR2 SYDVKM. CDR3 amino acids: CASRDDRGTEAFF. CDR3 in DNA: TGTGCCAGCAGGGACGATCGTGGCACTGAAGCTTTCTTT.

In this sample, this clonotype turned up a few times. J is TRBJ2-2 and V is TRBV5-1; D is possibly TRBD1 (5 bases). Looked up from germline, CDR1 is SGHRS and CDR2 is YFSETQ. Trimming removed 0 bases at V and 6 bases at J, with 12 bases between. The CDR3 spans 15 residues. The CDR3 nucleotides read TGCGCCAGCAGCTTGGCTGTAGGGGTTGCCGGGGAGCTGTTTTTT. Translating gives CASSLAVGVAGELFF.

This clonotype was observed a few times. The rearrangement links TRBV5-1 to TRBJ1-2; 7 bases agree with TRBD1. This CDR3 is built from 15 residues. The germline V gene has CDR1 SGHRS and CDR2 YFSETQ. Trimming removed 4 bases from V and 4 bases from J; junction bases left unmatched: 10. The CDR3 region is CASSPQTGSGYGYTF. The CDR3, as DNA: TGCGCCAGCAGCCCCCAGACAGGGTCGGGCTATGGCTACACCTTC. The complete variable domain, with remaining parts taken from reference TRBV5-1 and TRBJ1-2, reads KAGVTQTPRYLIKTRGQQVTLSCSPISGHRSVSWYQQTPGQGLQFLFEYFSETQRNKGNFPGRFSGRQFSNSRSEMNVSTLELGDSALYLCASSPQTGSGYGYTFGSGTRLTVV.

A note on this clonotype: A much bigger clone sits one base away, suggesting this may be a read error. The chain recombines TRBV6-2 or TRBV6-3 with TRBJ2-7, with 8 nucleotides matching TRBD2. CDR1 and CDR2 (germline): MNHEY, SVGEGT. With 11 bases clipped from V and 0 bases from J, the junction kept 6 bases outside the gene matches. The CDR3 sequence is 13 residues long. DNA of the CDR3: TGTGCCGGAAGACTAGCGCCCTCCTACGAGCAGTACTTC. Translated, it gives CAGRLAPSYEQYF.

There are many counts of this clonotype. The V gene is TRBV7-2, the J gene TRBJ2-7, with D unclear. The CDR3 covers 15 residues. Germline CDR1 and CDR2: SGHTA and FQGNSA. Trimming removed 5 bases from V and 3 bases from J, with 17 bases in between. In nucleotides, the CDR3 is TGTGCCAGCAGCACGGCCGGCACAGAGGTCTACGAGCAGTACTTC. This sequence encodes CASSTAGTEVYEQYF.